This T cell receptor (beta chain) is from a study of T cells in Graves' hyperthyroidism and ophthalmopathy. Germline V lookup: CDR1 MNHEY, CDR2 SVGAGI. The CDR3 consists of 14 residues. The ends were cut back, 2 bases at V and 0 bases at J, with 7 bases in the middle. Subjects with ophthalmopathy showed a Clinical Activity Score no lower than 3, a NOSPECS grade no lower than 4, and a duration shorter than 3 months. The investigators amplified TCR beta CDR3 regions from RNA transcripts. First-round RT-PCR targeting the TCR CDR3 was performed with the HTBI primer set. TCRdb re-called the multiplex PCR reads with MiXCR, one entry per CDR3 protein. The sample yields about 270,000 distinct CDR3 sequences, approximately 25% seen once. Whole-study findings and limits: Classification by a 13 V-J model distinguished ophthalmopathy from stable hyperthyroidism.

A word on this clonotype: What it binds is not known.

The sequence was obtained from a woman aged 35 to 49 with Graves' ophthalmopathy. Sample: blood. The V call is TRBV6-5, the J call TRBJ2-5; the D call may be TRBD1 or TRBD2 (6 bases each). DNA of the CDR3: TGTGCCAGCAGTTACAGGGGGGACCAAGAGACCCAGTACTTC. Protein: CASSYRGDQETQYF.